The 11 T cell receptor beta chains presented below share a single source sample, sequenced in a study of patients and donors after allogeneic stem cell transplantation. TCRdb reprocessed the RT-PCR reads via MiXCR and lists one record per CDR3 protein. The profile shows tens of thousands of distinct CDR3 sequences, 5% of them singletons. The source material was blood, either unsorted or a sorted T cell fraction (not recorded which). These receptors all stem from a human donor who was either an allogeneic HSCT recipient or a stem cell or donor lymphocyte infusion donor (not recorded which). It is not recorded whose cells these are; they may come from a transplant donor.

By share of the sample, this clonotype is medium-sized. The chain recombines TRBV4-1 with TRBJ2-1, with D possibly TRBD2 on 5 matching bases. The CDR3 extends over 13 amino acids. Between the trimmed V and J ends, which lost 1 base and 7 bases, there was a span of 8 bases. Germline V CDR1 and CDR2: MGHRA, YSYEKL. The CDR3 is CASSQGPGNEQFF. CDR3 in DNA: TGCGCCAGCAGCCAAGGCCCGGGGAATGAGCAGTTCTTC.

This clonotype has at least ten counts. V and J are TRBV20-1 and TRBJ2-1; D tentatively reads TRBD1 or TRBD2 (7 bases each). V dropped 1 base and J dropped 2 bases, with 15 bases sitting between them. Germline lookup yields CDR1 DFQATT and CDR2 SNEGSKA (reference sequence). The CDR3 has 16 amino acids. The CDR3 nucleotides read TGCAGTGCTAGAGCCCAGGGGGGGGGACCCTACAATGAGCAGTTCTTC. Translation gives CSARAQGGGPYNEQFF.

This clonotype was seen a handful of times. The chain joins TRBV5-1 to TRBJ2-5; D call uncertain. This CDR3 has 15 amino acids. The germline V gene has CDR1 SGHRS and CDR2 YFSETQ. Deletions cut 0 bases from V and 4 bases from J, with 13 bases between. In DNA form, the CDR3 reads TGCGCCAGCAGCTTGGCCTTTATATTAGGAGAGACCCAGTACTTC. Its translation: CASSLAFILGETQYF.

This clonotype occurred many times. This chain joins TRBV19 and TRBJ2-7, with D perhaps TRBD1 (6 bases). CDR1 is LNHDA and CDR2 is SQIVND in the germline V gene (reference sequence). V dropped 3 bases and J dropped 5 bases, with 14 bases sitting between them. This CDR3 contains 14 residues. CDR3 bases: TGTGCCAGTAGTATCCGGCAGGGGCCCCACGAGCAGTACTTC. Translating gives CASSIRQGPHEQYF.

This clonotype was seen a handful of times. The chain couples TRBV5-5 to TRBJ2-7; maybe TRBD2 (7 bases). With 0 bases removed from V and 7 bases from J, the gap between germline ends came to 17 bases. The CDR3 loop spans 15 amino acids. The germline gives CDR1 SGHKS, CDR2 YYEKEE (reference sequence). The CDR3 spells CASSLEGEARGEQYF. The CDR3 bases are TGTGCCAGCAGCTTGGAGGGGGAAGCGCGGGGGGAGCAGTACTTC.

This clonotype was found many times. CDR3 sequence (DNA): TGTGCCAGCACCAAATCAGGGGGCGGCGGTGAAAAACTGTTTTTT. Amino acids: CASTKSGGGGEKLFF. The chain has TRBV12-3 or TRBV12-4 and TRBJ1-4; the match to TRBD1 covers 8 bases. With V trimmed by 7 bases and J by 7 bases, 11 bases remained unmatched. The CDR3 is made up of 15 amino acids.

The gene calls are TRBV7-9 and TRBJ1-3, with D possibly matching TRBD1 (6 bases). The CDR3 spans 13 residues. Germline lookup yields CDR1 SEHNR and CDR2 FQNEAQ (reference sequence). V lost 5 bases to trimming and J lost 5 bases, with 10 bases between them. CDR3 region: CASSLGARNTIYF. DNA of the CDR3: TGTGCCAGCAGCCTGGGGGCCCGAAACACCATATATTTT.

This clonotype was detected ten times or more. J is TRBJ1-2 and V is TRBV15, with D possibly TRBD1 on 5 matching bases. CDR3 size: 15 residues. Germline-derived CDR1 and CDR2 are LNHNV and YYDKDF (reference sequence). Trimming took off 2 bases at V and 3 bases at J, with 13 bases between the two ends. For the CDR3, the DNA is TGTGCCACCAGCAGACGGTCCTCGGGGCACTATGGCTACACCTTC. Translated: CATSRRSSGHYGYTF.

In its sample, this clonotype was seen many times. The chain recombines TRBV20-1 with TRBJ2-7; D may be TRBD1 or TRBD2 (5 bases each). Germline assignment: CDR1 DFQATT and CDR2 SNEGSKA (reference sequence). Trimming took 8 bases from V and 0 from J, leaving 17 bases between them. This CDR3 is 14 amino acids long. CDR3 sequence: CSLQDSLSSYEQYF. CDR3 bases: TGCAGTCTACAGGACTCCTTAAGCTCCTACGAGCAGTACTTC.

This clonotype showed up many times. J is TRBJ2-3 and V is TRBV20-1, with D possibly matching TRBD2 (6 bases). V gave up 6 bases and J gave up 5 bases, with 21 bases separating them. Germline CDR1 reads DFQATT; CDR2 reads SNEGSKA (reference sequence). The CDR3 totals 15 residues. The CDR3 reads CSAQRDFWGIDTQYF. The CDR3 DNA sequence: TGCAGTGCCCAAAGGGACTTCTGGGGGATAGATACGCAGTATTTT.

This clonotype was counted ten times or more. The J gene is TRBJ2-7, the V gene TRBV12-3 or TRBV12-4; D call uncertain. V lost 2 bases and J 2 bases, leaving 10 bases between the germline ends. There are 14 residues in the CDR3. The CDR3 here is CASSLKGVTYEQYF. In DNA, the CDR3 is TGTGCCAGCAGTTTAAAGGGTGTTACCTACGAGCAGTACTTC.